This T cell receptor beta chain was recorded in a study of CD8 T cells in Susac syndrome. Study-wide context: Active disease was present in six of the sequenced Susac syndrome patients, whereas under 10 of them were in remission. When their blood was taken, the Susac syndrome patients had either not yet had any therapy, were taking corticosteroids, or were taking intravenous immunoglobulin alone.

General study findings and limits: The authors found under 20 Susac-specific public clones in total CD8+ repertoires and a few in CD8+ TEMRA repertoires.

Reverse transcription of roughly 0.45 to 1 ug RNA used random hexamers. TCRdb re-derived calls from the immunoSEQ multiplex PCR reads in MiXCR, one entry per CDR3 protein. Among around 110,000 distinct CDR3 sequences listed, around 94% were seen once. On this clonotype itself: What it binds is not known.

CDR3 length: 13 amino acids. Germline V gene lookup returns CDR1 PRHDT and CDR2 FYEKMQ (reference sequence). Between the trimmed V and J ends, which lost 9 bases and 1 base, there was a span of 12 bases. Sequencing was performed on CD8+ T cells from PBMCs. This sequence originates from a human donor with Susac syndrome. This chain connects TRBV13 to TRBJ2-5; a weak D match, TRBD1 (6 bases). CDR3 DNA: TGTGCCAGTCGACCGGACAGCCAAGAGACCCAGTACTTC. Its protein is CASRPDSQETQYF.